The rows below give T cell receptor beta chains drawn from one sample of a study of blood T cells in healthy people across ages. TCRdb independently ran MiXCR on the 5' RACE reads; one entry per CDR3 protein. This table holds about 580,000 distinct CDR3 sequences, 40% to 55% found once. Sequencing was carried out using blood. Receptor source: an elderly man in good health. The CDR3 runs from the conserved cysteine through the conserved F or W. D genes are given only for firm matches. Size tells how often a clone was seen (once, few, many) or the class of an expanded clone, and some rows leave it out.

D: .
V: TRBV6-5
size: few
J: TRBJ2-2
CDR3: CASSRRTGTGELFF
DNA: TGTGCCAGCAGTCGCCGAACGGGCACCGGGGAGCTGTTTTTT

D: TRBD1
V: TRBV29-1
size: .
J: TRBJ2-3
CDR3: CSVATGTGRTDTQYF
DNA: TGCAGCGTCGCTACCGGGACAGGAAGAACAGATACGCAGTATTTT

D: .
V: TRBV7-2
size: .
J: TRBJ2-1
CDR3: CASSLHSSVSYNEQFF
DNA: TGTGCCAGCAGCTTACATTCTAGCGTTTCCTACAATGAGCAGTTCTTC

D: TRBD1
V: TRBV7-6
size: many
J: TRBJ2-6
CDR3: CASSRDRPNSGANVLTF
DNA: TGTGCCAGCAGTCGGGACAGGCCAAACTCTGGGGCCAACGTCCTGACTTTC

D: TRBD2
V: TRBV6-6
size: few
J: TRBJ2-5
CDR3: CASSQTLAGGQETQYF
DNA: TGTGCCAGCAGTCAGACTTTAGCGGGAGGCCAAGAGACCCAGTACTTC

D: TRBD1
V: TRBV3-1
size: few
J: TRBJ1-4
CDR3: CASSQDTPGQGREKLFF
DNA: TGTGCCAGCAGCCAAGATACCCCGGGACAGGGACGTGAAAAACTGTTTTTT

D: TRBD1
V: TRBV20-1
size: .
J: TRBJ2-3
CDR3: CSASPGQTYTDTQYF
DNA: TGCAGTGCCAGCCCGGGACAGACCTACACAGATACGCAGTATTTT

D: .
V: TRBV5-6
size: .
J: TRBJ2-1
CDR3: CASNPQGSSYNEQFF
DNA: TGTGCCAGCAACCCACAAGGGAGCTCCTACAATGAGCAGTTCTTC

D: .
V: TRBV7-3
size: few
J: TRBJ1-1
CDR3: CASSLSPGWNTEAFF
DNA: TGTGCCAGCAGCTTAAGTCCAGGGTGGAACACTGAAGCTTTCTTT

D: TRBD1
V: TRBV29-1
size: few
J: TRBJ2-2
CDR3: CTIGQGATGELFF
DNA: TGCACCATAGGACAGGGGGCCACCGGGGAGCTGTTTTTT

D: .
V: TRBV29-1
size: once
J: TRBJ2-7
CDR3: CSVEGGFSNYGQYF
DNA: TGCAGCGTTGAGGGTGGATTTTCGAACTACGGGCAGTACTTC

D: TRBD1
V: TRBV29-1
size: few
J: TRBJ2-3
CDR3: CSVARTGGVGDTQYF
DNA: TGCAGCGTCGCCCGCACAGGGGGCGTCGGTGATACGCAGTATTTT

D: TRBD2
V: TRBV7-2
size: .
J: TRBJ2-1
CDR3: CASSFSGLASPEQFF
DNA: TGTGCCAGCAGCTTCTCGGGACTAGCATCGCCTGAGCAGTTCTTC

D: .
V: TRBV6-6
size: many
J: TRBJ2-7
CDR3: CASSYGGPYEQYF
DNA: TGTGCCAGCAGTTACGGGGGACCCTACGAGCAGTACTTC

D: TRBD2
V: TRBV2
size: few
J: TRBJ2-1
CDR3: CASGEPGLVGDEQFF
DNA: TGTGCCAGTGGGGAACCGGGACTAGTTGGTGATGAGCAGTTCTTC

D: .
V: TRBV14
size: .
J: TRBJ1-2
CDR3: CASSQDLTVNGYTF
DNA: TGTGCCAGCAGCCAAGATTTAACAGTTAATGGCTACACCTTC

D: TRBD1
V: TRBV4-3
size: .
J: TRBJ1-1
CDR3: CASSQERTGWTEAFF
DNA: TGCGCCAGCAGCCAAGAACGGACAGGGTGGACTGAAGCTTTCTTT

D: TRBD2
V: TRBV6-2/TRBV6-3
size: few
J: TRBJ2-3
CDR3: CASKWGGSTDTQYF
DNA: TGTGCCAGTAAATGGGGGGGGAGCACAGATACGCAGTATTTT

D: .
V: TRBV9
size: many
J: TRBJ2-1
CDR3: CASSLSVSPNEQFF
DNA: TGTGCCAGCAGCCTTAGCGTGTCCCCAAATGAGCAGTTCTTC

D: .
V: TRBV3-1
size: .
J: TRBJ1-1
CDR3: CASSQTDDFEAFF
DNA: TGTGCCAGCAGCCAAACCGACGACTTTGAAGCTTTCTTT

D: .
V: TRBV29-1
size: .
J: TRBJ2-6
CDR3: CSAWVNGANVLTF
DNA: TGCAGCGCGTGGGTGAATGGGGCCAACGTCCTGACTTTC

D: .
V: TRBV9
size: .
J: TRBJ2-1
CDR3: CASSVAVFSYNEQFF
DNA: TGTGCCAGCAGCGTAGCGGTGTTCTCCTACAATGAGCAGTTCTTC

D: .
V: TRBV20-1
size: few
J: TRBJ1-1
CDR3: CSARGRVYSTEAFF
DNA: TGCAGTGCTAGAGGAAGGGTTTATAGCACTGAAGCTTTCTTT

D: TRBD2
V: TRBV20-1
size: .
J: TRBJ2-7
CDR3: CSARGMGLALNGQYF
DNA: TGCAGTGCTAGAGGTATGGGACTAGCTTTGAATGGGCAGTACTTC

D: .
V: TRBV4-3
size: few
J: TRBJ1-1
CDR3: CASSQEGGTEAFF
DNA: TGCGCCAGCAGCCAAGAGGGGGGAACTGAAGCTTTCTTT

D: .
V: TRBV27
size: .
J: TRBJ1-4
CDR3: CASRAPGERILFF
DNA: TGTGCCAGCAGAGCCCCGGGAGAAAGAATACTGTTTTTT

D: .
V: TRBV7-9
size: .
J: TRBJ1-2
CDR3: CASSSHQGVYGYTF
DNA: TGTGCCAGCAGCTCACACCAGGGAGTGTATGGCTACACCTTC

D: .
V: TRBV5-5
size: .
J: TRBJ2-1
CDR3: CASSGPSFDEQFF
DNA: TGTGCCAGCAGCGGCCCTAGTTTCGACGAGCAGTTCTTC

D: TRBD2
V: TRBV15
size: .
J: TRBJ2-3
CDR3: CATSRDLAGADTQYF
DNA: TGTGCCACCAGCAGAGATCTCGCGGGGGCAGATACGCAGTATTTT

D: .
V: TRBV4-1
size: .
J: TRBJ2-7
CDR3: CASSQDQAGVTYEQYF
DNA: TGCGCCAGCAGCCAAGATCAGGCAGGCGTTACCTACGAGCAGTACTTC

D: TRBD1
V: TRBV5-1
size: once
J: TRBJ2-3
CDR3: CASSLDGQAFVGDTQYF
DNA: TGCGCCAGCAGCTTAGACGGACAGGCCTTCGTGGGGGATACGCAGTATTTT

D: .
V: TRBV10-3
size: .
J: TRBJ2-5
CDR3: CAISATRGETQYF
DNA: TGTGCCATCAGTGCGACTAGAGGAGAGACCCAGTACTTC

D: .
V: TRBV7-2
size: few
J: TRBJ2-1
CDR3: CASSLSGSLDYNEQFF
DNA: TGTGCCAGCAGCTTAAGCGGCAGCCTTGATTACAATGAGCAGTTCTTC

D: TRBD2
V: TRBV20-1
size: .
J: TRBJ2-7
CDR3: CSASGAGGYPYEQYF
DNA: TGCAGTGCTAGTGGAGCGGGGGGTTATCCCTACGAGCAGTACTTC

D: TRBD1
V: TRBV29-1
size: few
J: TRBJ1-1
CDR3: CSTSGQTNTEAFF
DNA: TGCAGCACATCGGGACAGACGAACACTGAAGCTTTCTTT

D: .
V: TRBV5-1
size: .
J: TRBJ1-4
CDR3: CAGSLNRITNEKLFF
DNA: TGCGCCGGCAGCCTCAACAGGATTACTAATGAAAAACTGTTTTTT

D: TRBD1
V: TRBV20-1
size: .
J: TRBJ2-7
CDR3: CSAGRAGTVDYEQYF
DNA: TGCAGTGCCGGAAGGGCCGGGACAGTGGACTACGAGCAGTACTTC

D: TRBD1
V: TRBV7-2
size: few
J: TRBJ2-1
CDR3: CASSLNRGRNEQFF
DNA: TGTGCCAGCAGCTTAAACAGGGGTAGGAATGAGCAGTTCTTC

D: .
V: TRBV6-6
size: few
J: TRBJ1-1
CDR3: CASSHNRRAFF
DNA: TGTGCCAGCAGCCATAACCGACGAGCTTTCTTT

D: TRBD1
V: TRBV10-3
size: .
J: TRBJ1-2
CDR3: CAISSSVPQGGWGYTF
DNA: TGTGCCATCAGTAGCTCGGTCCCCCAGGGGGGTTGGGGCTACACCTTC

D: .
V: TRBV11-2
size: few
J: TRBJ1-2
CDR3: CASSLEAGGYTF
DNA: TGTGCCAGCAGCTTAGAAGCCGGCGGCTACACCTTC

D: TRBD1
V: TRBV6-2/TRBV6-3
size: .
J: TRBJ2-2
CDR3: CASSFRGLPGELFF
DNA: TGTGCCAGCAGCTTCAGGGGGCTCCCCGGGGAGCTGTTTTTT

D: .
V: TRBV7-9
size: few
J: TRBJ2-7
CDR3: CASSLALEGTYEQYF
DNA: TGTGCCAGCAGCTTAGCGCTCGAAGGTACCTACGAGCAGTACTTC

D: TRBD1
V: TRBV27
size: .
J: TRBJ1-2
CDR3: CASKGQDYGYTF
DNA: TGTGCCAGCAAAGGACAGGACTATGGCTACACCTTC

D: .
V: TRBV27
size: .
J: TRBJ2-3
CDR3: CASSLSSGVGTDTQYF
DNA: TGTGCCAGCAGTTTATCTAGCGGAGTGGGGACAGATACGCAGTATTTT

D: .
V: TRBV5-1
size: few
J: TRBJ2-7
CDR3: CASRMVSGSSYEQYF
DNA: TGCGCCAGCAGGATGGTAAGCGGTAGCTCCTACGAGCAGTACTTC

D: TRBD2
V: TRBV10-3
size: .
J: TRBJ2-1
CDR3: CAISSLAGGPDNEQFF
DNA: TGTGCCATCAGTTCCTTAGCGGGGGGGCCCGACAATGAGCAGTTCTTC

D: .
V: TRBV7-2
size: .
J: TRBJ1-1
CDR3: CASSLEQSMNTEAFF
DNA: TGTGCCAGCAGCTTAGAGCAGTCCATGAACACTGAAGCTTTCTTT